What follows describes a single T cell receptor (beta chain). The data were taken from a study of PD-L1 blockade in urothelial cancer. In the study overall: The year 2014 saw patients start atezolizumab, 1,200 mg intravenously every 3 weeks. Males with bladder-origin urothelial cancer constituted about 90% of the roughly 30 patients. Blood was subjected to analysis at 3 weeks (second dose) and 6 weeks following treatment start.

TCRdb keeps only in-frame clones here, not all; method: immunoSEQ multiplex PCR. Of under 40,000 clones in the sample, 90% were seen once. The input for sequencing was PBMCs, taken around atezolizumab (anti-PD-L1) treatment. This clonotype was obtained from a man aged 65 to 85 with urothelial cancer.

The CDR3: CASSQERTGGHYEQYF. The CDR3 coding sequence is TGCGCCAGCAGCCAAGAACGGACAGGGGGTCACTACGAGCAGTACTTC. This sequence joins TRBV4-1 and TRBJ2-7; the match to TRBD1 covers 10 bases. The CDR3 length is 16 residues. Germline values: CDR1 MGHRA, CDR2 YSYEKL. V shed 0 bases and J 3 bases; nucleotides not matched to a gene: 5.